These 13 T cell receptor beta chains were sequenced from one sample in a study of T cell responses to AZD1222 COVID-19 vaccine. Assay used: immunoSEQ multiplex PCR; TCRdb lists only in-frame clones, some missing. The profile shows tens of thousands of clones, about 90% of them singletons. Specimen: peripheral blood, collected 28 days after the second AZD1222 dose. The source of these receptors is an adult who received the AZD1222 COVID-19 vaccine.

The genes are TRBV28 and TRBJ1-2; D is uncertain. Germline V gene data show CDR1 as MDHEN and CDR2 as SYDVKM. The CDR3 contains 17 residues. V was clipped by 3 bases and J by 3 bases, with 20 bases between them. The CDR3 loop is CASSFLYFEGGHYGYTF. For the CDR3, the DNA is TGTGCCAGCAGTTTTTTATATTTTGAAGGAGGACACTATGGCTACACCTTC.

The chain combines TRBV7-9 with TRBJ2-3, with 8 bases identical to TRBD1. With 1 base clipped from V and 5 bases from J, the junction kept 5 bases outside the gene matches. Germline loops: CDR1 SEHNR, CDR2 FQNEAQ (reference sequence). The CDR3 contains 15 residues. CDR3 bases: TGTGCCAGCAGCTTAGGTTCAGGGGGCGGAGATACGCAGTATTTT. This encodes CASSLGSGGGDTQYF.

The rearrangement links TRBV5-1 to TRBJ2-5, with TRBD2 identical over 9 bases. Germline trimming cut 2 bases from V and 4 bases from J; bases unmatched to any gene: 6. The CDR3 contains 15 residues. Germline lookup yields CDR1 SGHRS and CDR2 YFSETQ. This CDR3 reads CASSFGSGGGETQYF. CDR3 DNA sequence: TGCGCCAGCAGCTTCGGTAGCGGGGGAGGAGAGACCCAGTACTTC.

The rearrangement links TRBV19 to TRBJ1-4; D is uncertain. This CDR3 is 13 amino acids long. Trimming shortened V by 7 bases and J by 0 bases, and 6 bases separated the two germline ends. In germline, CDR1 is LNHDA, CDR2 SQIVND (reference sequence). CDR3 loop: CASMRTTNEKLFF. The CDR3 bases are TGTGCCAGTATGAGGACAACTAATGAAAAACTGTTTTTT.

The V and J genes are TRBV9 and TRBJ1-2, with 8 bases aligning to TRBD1. Germline CDR1 reads SGDLS; CDR2 reads YYNGEE. With V trimmed by 3 bases and J by 4 bases, 11 bases remained unmatched. The CDR3 runs to 16 residues. This CDR3 reads CASSARPGTGAYGYTF. The CDR3 coding sequence is TGTGCCAGCAGCGCAAGACCCGGGACAGGTGCCTATGGCTACACCTTC.

The chain links TRBV30 to TRBJ1-2; the D is unclear. Trimming removed 5 bases at V and 4 bases at J, with 8 bases between. This CDR3 is 11 amino acids long. Germline CDR1 GTSNPN, CDR2 SVGIG (reference sequence). CDR3 sequence (DNA): TGTGCCTGGCAATGGCCCTATGGCTACACCTTC. Amino acid sequence: CAWQWPYGYTF.

The chain uses TRBV24-1 and TRBJ1-2; 11 bases agree with TRBD1. V lost 2 bases, J lost 6 bases, and 4 bases stayed unmatched. From germline, CDR1 is KGHDR and CDR2 SFDVKD. The CDR3 length is 15 residues. The CDR3 region has the DNA TGTGCCACCAGTGATTGGACAGGGGGCGCGGATGGCTACACCTTC. This gives the protein CATSDWTGGADGYTF.

The gene calls are TRBV18 and TRBJ1-2; weak D call: TRBD1 (5 bases). The ends were cut back, 4 bases at V and 2 bases at J, with 8 bases in the middle. The CDR3 is 13 residues long. In germline, CDR1 is KGHSH, CDR2 LQKENI. CDR3 residues: CASSRDGNYGYTF. CDR3 in DNA: TGTGCCAGCTCACGGGACGGGAACTATGGCTACACCTTC.

V gene TRBV4-1 combines with J gene TRBJ2-7; 10 nucleotides match TRBD2. Germline V gene lookup returns CDR1 MGHRA and CDR2 YSYEKL. CDR3 length equals 18 residues. Unmatched junction bases numbered 15, after V lost 4 bases and J lost 3 bases. The CDR3, as DNA: TGCGCCAGCAGCCCACGGGTAAATAGCGGGGGGATGGGCTACGAGCAGTACTTC. It specifies CASSPRVNSGGMGYEQYF.

The V call is TRBV6-5, the J call TRBJ1-2; 7 positions agree with TRBD1. CDR3 length equals 13 residues. The J segment lost 4 bases and the V segment lost 8 bases, leaving 7 bases of the junction unmatched. Germline CDR1 MNHEY, CDR2 SVGAGI. The CDR3 nucleotides are TGTGCCAGCTGTACTCGGACAGGCTATGGCTACACCTTC. Protein sequence: CASCTRTGYGYTF.

The rearrangement uses TRBV12-3 or TRBV12-4 and TRBJ1-2; D is unclear. V lost 2 bases and J 4 bases, leaving 8 bases between the germline ends. The CDR3 consists of 13 residues. CDR3 in amino acids: CASSLTDFYGYTF. In DNA, the CDR3 is TGTGCCAGCAGTTTAACGGATTTCTATGGCTACACCTTC.

The CDR3 sequence is CASSGEGQGPYEQYF. CDR3 nucleotides: TGTGCCAGCAGCGGGGAGGGACAGGGGCCCTACGAGCAGTACTTC. This chain connects TRBV7-9 to TRBJ2-7; the match to TRBD1 covers 10 bases. CDR3 length: 15 residues. The germline gives CDR1 SEHNR, CDR2 FQNEAQ (reference sequence). The trim removed 5 bases at V and 2 bases at J, leaving 6 bases unmatched.

The rearrangement joins TRBV12-5 to TRBJ1-4; 11 positions agree with TRBD1. V lost 1 base and J lost 8; bases outside the gene matches: 3. The CDR3 is made up of 15 amino acids. Germline CDR1 is LGHNT and CDR2 is FRNRAP. DNA for the CDR3: TGTGCTAGTGGTTTGGCCGGGACAGGGGGGGAAAAACTGTTTTTT. Encoded protein: CASGLAGTGGEKLFF.